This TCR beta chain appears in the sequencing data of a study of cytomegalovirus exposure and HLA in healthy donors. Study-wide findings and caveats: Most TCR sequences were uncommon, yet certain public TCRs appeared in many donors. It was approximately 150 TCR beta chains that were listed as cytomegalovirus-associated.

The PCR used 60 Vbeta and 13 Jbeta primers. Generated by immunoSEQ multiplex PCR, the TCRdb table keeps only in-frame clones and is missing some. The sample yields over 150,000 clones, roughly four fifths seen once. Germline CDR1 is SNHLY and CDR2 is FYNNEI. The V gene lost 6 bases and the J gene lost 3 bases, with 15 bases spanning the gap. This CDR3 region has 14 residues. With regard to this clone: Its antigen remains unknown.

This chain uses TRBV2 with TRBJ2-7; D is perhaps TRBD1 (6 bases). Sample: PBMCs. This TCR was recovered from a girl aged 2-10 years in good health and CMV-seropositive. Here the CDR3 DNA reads TGTGCCAGCAGGAACAGGGCGCAGAACTACGAGCAGTACTTC. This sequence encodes CASRNRAQNYEQYF.